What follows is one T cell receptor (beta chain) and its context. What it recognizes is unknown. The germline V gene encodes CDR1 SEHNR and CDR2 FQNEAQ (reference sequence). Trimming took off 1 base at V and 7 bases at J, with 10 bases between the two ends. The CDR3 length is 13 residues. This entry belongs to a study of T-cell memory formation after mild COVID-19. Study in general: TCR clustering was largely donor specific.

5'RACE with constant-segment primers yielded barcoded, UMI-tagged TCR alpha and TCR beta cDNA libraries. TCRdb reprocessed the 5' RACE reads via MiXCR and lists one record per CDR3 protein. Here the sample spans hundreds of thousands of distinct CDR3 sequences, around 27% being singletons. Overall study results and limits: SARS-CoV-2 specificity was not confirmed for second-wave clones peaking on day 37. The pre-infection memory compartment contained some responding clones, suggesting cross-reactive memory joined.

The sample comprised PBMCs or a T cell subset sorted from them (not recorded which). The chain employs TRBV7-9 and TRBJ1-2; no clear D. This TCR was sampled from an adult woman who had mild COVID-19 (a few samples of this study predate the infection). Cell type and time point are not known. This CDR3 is CASSLVMGSGYTF. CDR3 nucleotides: TGTGCCAGCAGCTTAGTGATGGGTTCTGGCTACACCTTC.